This T cell receptor (beta chain) was observed in a study of monozygotic twins with cystic fibrosis. As for the study in general: With roughly 16 PCR cycles, barcoded libraries came from 2.5 to 3.5 micrograms of fragmented DNA. General study findings and limits: The repertoire was suggested to be naive-dominated, clonality median around 0.0093. Monozygotic CF twin pairs shared significantly more nucleotide-identical clonotypes than unrelated CF individuals did.

With regard to this clone: What it binds is unknown.

Measured with immunoSEQ multiplex PCR; TCRdb has only the in-frame clones, and not every one. In the table there are tens of thousands of clones, approximately 87% of which are singletons. Per the germline V gene, CDR1 is MRHNA and CDR2 is SNTAGT. The V and J ends lost 6 bases and 4 bases respectively, with 18 bases between them. The CDR3 is made up of 15 amino acids. The receptor's source is a woman younger than 45 with cystic fibrosis. The chain recombines TRBV6-4 with TRBJ1-1, with D possibly matching TRBD1 (6 bases). The specimen sequenced was blood. CDR3 nucleotides: TGTGCCAGCAGGAAACAGGGTCTTTACGGCACTGAAGCTTTCTTT. It encodes CASRKQGLYGTEAFF.